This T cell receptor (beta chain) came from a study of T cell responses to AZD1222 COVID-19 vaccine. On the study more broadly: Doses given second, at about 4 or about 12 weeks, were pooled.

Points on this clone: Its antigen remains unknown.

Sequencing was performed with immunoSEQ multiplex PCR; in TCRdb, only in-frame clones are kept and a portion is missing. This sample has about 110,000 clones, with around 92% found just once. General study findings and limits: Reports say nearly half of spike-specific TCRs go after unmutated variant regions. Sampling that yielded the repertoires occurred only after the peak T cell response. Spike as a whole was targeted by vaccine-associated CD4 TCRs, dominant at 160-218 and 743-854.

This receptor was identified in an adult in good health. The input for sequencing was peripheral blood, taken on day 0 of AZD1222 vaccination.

This CDR3 is CASSDQGRSTEAFF. The CDR3 DNA sequence: TGTGCCAGCAGCGATCAGGGGAGGAGCACTGAAGCTTTCTTT. V usage is TRBV6-5 and J usage is TRBJ1-1, with D maybe TRBD1 (6 bases). The germline V gene has CDR1 MNHEY and CDR2 SVGAGI. Trimming shortened V by 6 bases and J by 4 bases, and 15 bases separated the two germline ends. The CDR3 contains 14 residues.